This TCR beta chain was captured in a study of vaccination and CD4 T cells after COVID-19. Broader study findings: Spike mono-reactive clones accounted for 304 of the 307 vaccine-specific clones found in convalescent patients.

This clonotype occurred a few times. Antigen specificity is unknown. At the Johns Hopkins FTIC core, DNA taken from cultured CD4+ T cells was sequenced by way of the Oncomine TCR Beta short-read assay. One entry per CDR3 protein results from TCRdb running MiXCR on the PCR reads. The table records fewer than 7,500 distinct CDR3 sequences, 60% to 80% of them present only once. The treatment denotes: approximately 10-day PBMC culture with coronavirus spike peptide pools or control peptides (ViraFEST assay). CD4+ T cells that came from the unexposed donor were collected before the COVID-19 pandemic (2011-2018). With peptide pools, ViraFEST first expanded antigen-specific T cells and afterwards sequenced their TCRs. The TCR sequence derives from a human donor in good health. The sample taken for sequencing was CD4+ T cells from blood, cultured in vitro.

The CDR3 nucleotides are TGTGCCAGCAGACGGGACCAAAGGGGAGAGACCCAGTACTTC. Translation gives CASRRDQRGETQYF. This chain connects TRBV6-1 to TRBJ2-5; D assignment may be TRBD1 or TRBD2 (5 bases each). This CDR3 spans 14 amino acids. Trimming took 6 bases from V and 4 from J, leaving 15 bases between them. The germline gives CDR1 MNHNS, CDR2 SASEGT.